Below are 31 T cell receptor beta chains sequenced from a single sample in a study of cytomegalovirus exposure and HLA in healthy donors. Primers for the PCR totalled 60 Vbeta and 13 Jbeta. The data were produced by immunoSEQ multiplex PCR, yet TCRdb's version contains in-frame clones alone and is incomplete. The repertoire table contains about 43,000 clones. Sequenced: PBMCs. These TCRs come from a woman in her 30s in good health and CMV-seronegative.

This chain uses TRBV11-3 with TRBJ1-1; D is perhaps TRBD1 (6 bases). This CDR3 is 14 amino acids long. Trimming removed 1 base at V and 4 bases at J, with 10 bases between. Germline CDR1 reads SGHNT; CDR2 reads YENEEA. The CDR3 loop is CASSLGQGFTEAFF. In DNA form, the CDR3 reads TGTGCCAGCAGCTTAGGTCAGGGGTTCACTGAAGCTTTCTTT.

V usage is TRBV7-9 and J usage is TRBJ2-1, with 11 bases lining up with TRBD2. V dropped 0 bases and J dropped 6; count of bases not matched to a gene: 10. This CDR3 has 18 amino acids. In germline, CDR1 is SEHNR, CDR2 FQNEAQ (reference sequence). This CDR3 reads CASSLASRGTSGTNEQFF. The CDR3 DNA follows: TGTGCCAGCAGCTTAGCTTCGAGGGGGACTAGCGGTACCAATGAGCAGTTCTTC.

The chain couples TRBV19 to TRBJ2-7; a weak D match, TRBD1 (6 bases). Germline CDR1 LNHDA, CDR2 SQIVND (reference sequence). Trimming took 3 bases from V and 1 from J, leaving 13 bases between them. The CDR3 runs 15 residues. The CDR3 sequence: CASSMGSRGSYEQYF. The CDR3 DNA reads as TGTGCCAGTAGTATGGGATCCAGGGGATCCTACGAGCAGTACTTC.

The chain recombines TRBV6-5 with TRBJ1-5; 7 bases are a match to TRBD1. Germline loops: CDR1 MNHEY, CDR2 SVGAGI. The CDR3 length is 15 residues. Trimming took 7 bases from V and 7 from J; bases not matched to a gene: 13. DNA for the CDR3: TGTGCCAGCAAACGGGCGACAGGGTCATGGCAGCCCCAGCATTTT. It yields the protein CASKRATGSWQPQHF.

The chain joins TRBV5-4 to TRBJ1-1; 9 bases fit TRBD1. CDR1 and CDR2 (germline): SGHNT, YYREEE (reference sequence). The CDR3 runs to 15 residues. J lost 4 bases, V lost 4 bases, and 8 bases had no gene match. CDR3 amino acids: CASSPRTGVRTEAFF. CDR3 DNA sequence: TGTGCCAGCAGCCCCAGGACAGGGGTACGCACTGAAGCTTTCTTT.

This chain uses TRBV7-8 with TRBJ2-7; perhaps TRBD2 as D (5 bases). CDR1 SGHVS and CDR2 FQNEAQ come from the germline V gene. CDR3 size: 16 residues. V lost 0 bases to trimming and J lost 0 bases, with 12 bases between them. The chain's CDR3 is CASSLARRGNSYEQYF. The CDR3 DNA sequence: TGTGCCAGCAGCTTAGCGAGGAGAGGGAACTCCTACGAGCAGTACTTC.

V usage is TRBV4-1 and J usage is TRBJ2-2; D remains unclear. The CDR3 totals 14 residues. The germline V and J ends were trimmed by 1 base and 7 bases, with 10 bases remaining between them. Germline V gene sequence: CDR1 MGHRA, CDR2 YSYEKL. The CDR3 loop reads CASSQGLENGELFF. The CDR3 DNA follows: TGCGCCAGCAGCCAAGGATTGGAGAACGGGGAGCTGTTTTTT.

The chain employs TRBV5-1 and TRBJ1-5; a weak D match, TRBD1 (6 bases). V was shortened by 3 bases and J by 7 bases, with 11 bases between the two germline ends. Per the germline V gene, CDR1 is SGHRS and CDR2 is YFSETQ. CDR3 length: 13 amino acids. The CDR3 sequence: CASSSGGGQPQHF. The CDR3 DNA follows: TGCGCCAGCAGCTCGGGGGGCGGGCAGCCCCAGCATTTT. Complete variable domain (other parts from reference TRBV5-1 and TRBJ1-5): KAGVTQTPRYLIKTRGQQVTLSCSPISGHRSVSWYQQTPGQGLQFLFEYFSETQRNKGNFPGRFSGRQFSNSRSEMNVSTLELGDSALYLCASSSGGGQPQHFGDGTRLSIL.

The chain combines TRBV27 with TRBJ1-1, with D possibly matching TRBD1 (5 bases). V dropped 0 bases and J dropped 0 bases, with 8 bases sitting between them. Germline CDR1 is MNHEY and CDR2 is SMNVEV (reference sequence). This CDR3 spans 15 amino acids. The CDR3 nucleotides read TGTGCCAGCAGTTTATCCAGGACAATGAACACTGAAGCTTTCTTT. Translating it yields CASSLSRTMNTEAFF.

V is TRBV30 and J is TRBJ2-7; tentatively, D is TRBD1 (6 bases). V lost 1 base and J lost 2, with 12 bases in between. CDR1 and CDR2 (germline): GTSNPN, SVGIG (reference sequence). This CDR3 contains 14 residues. CDR3 region: CAWSAARGAYEQYF. The CDR3 DNA is TGTGCCTGGAGTGCAGCCAGGGGAGCCTACGAGCAGTACTTC.

This chain links TRBV6-6 with TRBJ2-7; TRBD1 matches at 8 bases. V lost 3 bases to trimming and J lost 3 bases; unmatched junction nucleotides: 10. Germline V gene lookup returns CDR1 MNHNY and CDR2 SVGAGI (reference sequence). The CDR3 runs 16 residues. CDR3 bases: TGTGCCAGCAGTTATGGAGCAGGGGGCCGCCTCTACGAGCAGTACTTC. This sequence encodes CASSYGAGGRLYEQYF.

V is TRBV7-3 and J is TRBJ2-3; D is perhaps TRBD2 (7 bases). There are 16 residues in the CDR3. V was pared by 4 bases and J by 1 base, with 15 bases between. CDR1 is SGHTA, CDR2 FQGTGA, per germline. CDR3 sequence (DNA): TGTGCCAGCAGCTCGAGGGGGGGTAAAGGCACAGATACGCAGTATTTT. Encoded protein: CASSSRGGKGTDTQYF.

The gene calls are TRBV2 and TRBJ1-1, with TRBD1 identical over 7 bases. Losses at the gene ends were 3 bases for V and 1 base for J; bases not matched to a gene: 2. Germline V lookup: CDR1 SNHLY, CDR2 FYNNEI. This CDR3 comprises 14 residues. Here the CDR3 DNA reads TGTGCCAGCAGTGATAACAGGGGGAACACTGAAGCTTTCTTT. Translated, it gives CASSDNRGNTEAFF.

The chain couples TRBV15 to TRBJ2-7; D may be TRBD1 (6 bases). CDR1 and CDR2 from the germline V gene are LNHNV and YYDKDF (reference sequence). CDR3 size: 14 residues. V lost 4 bases to trimming and J lost 6 bases, with 16 bases between them. The CDR3 DNA is TGTGCCACCAGCAATGGGGATTGGGGGCTCGAGCAGTACTTC. Translated: CATSNGDWGLEQYF.

V is TRBV4-3 and J is TRBJ2-3, with 13 positions matching TRBD2. CDR3 size: 15 residues. J gave up 3 bases and V 6 bases, and 3 bases lay outside the gene matches. Germline CDR1 LGHNA, CDR2 YSLEER. The CDR3: CASRTSGRATDTQYF. The CDR3, as DNA: TGCGCCAGCAGAACTAGCGGGAGGGCAACAGATACGCAGTATTTT.

This chain uses TRBV18 with TRBJ1-1, with D possibly matching TRBD1 (5 bases). The CDR3 sequence is 13 residues long. Looked up from germline, CDR1 is KGHSH and CDR2 is LQKENI. The V end lost 6 bases, the J end lost 3 bases, and 11 bases lay between the germline ends. CDR3 coding DNA: TGTGCCAGCTCTTCGGGAGGGGACACTGAAGCTTTCTTT. Its translation: CASSSGGDTEAFF. The full variable domain, its missing parts supplied by reference TRBV18 and TRBJ1-1, is NAGVMQNPRHLVRRRGQEARLRCSPMKGHSHVYWYRQLPEEGLKFMVYLQKENIIDESGMPKERFSAEFPKEGPSILRIQQVVRGDSAAYFCASSSGGDTEAFFGQGTRLTVV.

This rearrangement joins TRBV18 to TRBJ1-1; 7 nucleotides align to TRBD1. The length of the CDR3 is 17 residues. Germline V lookup: CDR1 KGHSH, CDR2 LQKENI. The V segment lost 1 base and the J segment 2 bases; nucleotides outside the gene matches: 10. CDR3 bases: TGTGCCAGCTCACCACTCTCTGCAGGACAGGCTAACACTGAAGCTTTCTTT. Protein: CASSPLSAGQANTEAFF.

V is TRBV27 and J is TRBJ2-7; 11 bases match TRBD2. The CDR3 runs to 16 residues. V was clipped by 7 bases and J by 1 base; unmatched bases: 9. Germline V gives CDR1 MNHEY, CDR2 SMNVEV (reference sequence). The CDR3 region has the DNA TGTGCCAGCAAGGTCAGGACTAGCGGGTTTTCCTACGAGCAGTACTTC. It encodes CASKVRTSGFSYEQYF.

This chain connects TRBV6-5 to TRBJ2-7, with TRBD1 matching over 7 bases. The CDR3 spans 14 residues. Trimming removed 4 bases from V and 6 bases from J; junction bases left unmatched: 9. Germline-derived CDR1 and CDR2 are MNHEY and SVGAGI. CDR3 nucleotide sequence: TGTGCCAGCAGTTCCGGGACAGAGTCATCCGAGCAGTACTTC. Protein product: CASSSGTESSEQYF.

This rearrangement joins TRBV9 to TRBJ2-4, with 7 bases identical to TRBD2. The CDR3 has 16 amino acids. Trimming removed 2 bases from V and 0 bases from J; junction bases left unmatched: 5. Germline V gene data show CDR1 as SGDLS and CDR2 as YYNGEE. The CDR3 DNA sequence: TGTGCCAGCAGCGTGGGCAGCGGGAAAGCCAAAAACATTCAGTACTTC. It yields the protein CASSVGSGKAKNIQYF.

The chain couples TRBV29-1 to TRBJ2-1; the match to TRBD2 covers 7 bases. CDR1 is SQVTM and CDR2 is ANQGSEA in the germline V gene. V was pared by 5 bases and J by 4 bases, with 8 bases of the junction left unmatched. The CDR3 extends over 14 amino acids. In DNA, the CDR3 is TGCAGCGTTCGCCCTCTAGCGGTATACAATGAGCAGTTCTTC. It translates to CSVRPLAVYNEQFF.

The V gene is TRBV5-5, the J gene TRBJ2-1; the match to TRBD2 covers 14 bases. The germline CDR1 and CDR2 sequences are SGHKS and YYEKEE (reference sequence). The V gene end was trimmed by 4 bases and the J gene end by 9 bases; junction bases not matched to a gene: 18. The CDR3 has 19 amino acids. The CDR3 sequence is CASSLLPGLAGADVGEQFF. The CDR3 region has the DNA TGTGCCAGCAGCCTGTTACCGGGACTAGCGGGAGCAGATGTGGGTGAGCAGTTCTTC.

The CDR3 loop reads CASSPRGGLAGGPEETQYF. CDR3 nucleotide sequence: TGCGCCAGCAGCCCGCGTGGGGGACTAGCGGGAGGGCCGGAGGAGACCCAGTACTTC. This chain uses TRBV5-1 with TRBJ2-5; 16 bases line up with TRBD2. J gave up 5 bases and V 4 bases, and 14 bases lay outside the gene matches. Germline lookup yields CDR1 SGHRS and CDR2 YFSETQ. The CDR3 loop spans 19 amino acids.

The chain has TRBV11-2 and TRBJ1-1; possible D gene TRBD1, 6 bases. Trimming took off 1 base at V and 7 bases at J, with 16 bases between the two ends. The CDR3 is made up of 15 amino acids. CDR1 and CDR2 (germline): SGHAT, FQNNGV. In nucleotides, the CDR3 is TGTGCCAGCAGCTTAGGCGCGGACAGTAAAGGTGAAGCTTTCTTT. Its translation: CASSLGADSKGEAFF.

The V call is TRBV30, the J call TRBJ1-1; 8 positions match TRBD1. The CDR3 has 13 amino acids. The junction had 0 bases not matched to a gene; V was cut back by 0 bases and J by 3 bases. Germline CDR1 reads GTSNPN; CDR2 reads SVGIG (reference sequence). CDR3 DNA sequence: TGTGCCTGGAGTGTACAGGGGGACACTGAAGCTTTCTTT. Amino acids: CAWSVQGDTEAFF.

The chain joins TRBV19 to TRBJ1-3; 8 positions match TRBD1. Per germline, CDR1 LNHDA and CDR2 SQIVND (reference sequence). The CDR3 is made up of 15 amino acids. V trimming: 7 bases; J trimming: 3 bases; junction bases outside the gene matches: 8. The chain's CDR3 is CASNGQGLGGNTIYF. The CDR3 DNA sequence: TGTGCCAGTAACGGACAGGGTTTGGGTGGAAACACCATATATTTT.

This chain links TRBV19 with TRBJ1-4, with no clear D. Trimming shortened V by 2 bases and J by 7 bases, and 20 bases separated the two germline ends. Germline CDR1 reads LNHDA; CDR2 reads SQIVND (reference sequence). The CDR3 is 17 amino acids. CDR3 loop: CASSISSLGTVFEKLFF. DNA for the CDR3: TGTGCCAGTAGTATATCGTCTTTGGGTACAGTATTTGAAAAACTGTTTTTT.

The V gene is TRBV5-1, the J gene TRBJ2-7; 7 bases fit TRBD2. J was trimmed by 1 base and V by 3 bases; bases with no gene match: 7. The CDR3 length is 15 residues. From germline, CDR1 is SGHRS and CDR2 YFSETQ. DNA of the CDR3: TGCGCCAGCAGCTCGAATAGCGGGCAATCCTACGAGCAGTACTTC. It is translated as CASSSNSGQSYEQYF. Drawing the rest from reference TRBV5-1 and TRBJ2-7, the complete variable domain is KAGVTQTPRYLIKTRGQQVTLSCSPISGHRSVSWYQQTPGQGLQFLFEYFSETQRNKGNFPGRFSGRQFSNSRSEMNVSTLELGDSALYLCASSSNSGQSYEQYFGPGTRLTVT.

The chain couples TRBV29-1 to TRBJ1-1, with 8 bases aligning to TRBD1. Germline V gene sequence: CDR1 SQVTM, CDR2 ANQGSEA. CDR3 length: 14 residues. Trimming removed 0 bases from V and 5 bases from J; junction bases left unmatched: 5. CDR3 bases: TGCAGCGTTGAAGATCGCAGGGGGCGAACTGAAGCTTTCTTT. Its protein product is CSVEDRRGRTEAFF.

The J gene is TRBJ1-2, the V gene TRBV4-1; 10 bases align to TRBD1. CDR3 length: 17 amino acids. With V trimmed by 4 bases and J by 6 bases, 14 bases remained unmatched. Germline CDR1 is MGHRA and CDR2 is YSYEKL. As DNA, the CDR3 is TGCGCCAGCAGCCCAACTGTCCTCCCGGGACAGGGGAATGGCTACACCTTC. This gives the protein CASSPTVLPGQGNGYTF.

This chain connects TRBV28 to TRBJ2-1, with 7 bases that match TRBD2. The germline CDR1 and CDR2 sequences are MDHEN and SYDVKM. After removal of 6 bases from V and 6 bases from J, the junction contained 5 bases not matched to a gene. CDR3 length equals 13 residues. CDR3 region: CASRRTSTNEQFF. CDR3 in DNA: TGTGCCAGCAGGAGGACTAGTACCAATGAGCAGTTCTTC.